This T cell receptor beta chain was found in a study of blood T cell repertoires in COVID-19. At the level of the study: From T cells, B-cell-depleted T cells, or PBMCs came the material, which was cDNA or gDNA.

Profiling relied on immunoSEQ multiplex PCR, and the TCRdb table lists in-frame clones only, not all of them. The sample consists of about 310,000 clones, 80% to 90% of them appearing once. Specimen: peripheral blood. The source of this sequence is a woman aged 45-65 years who had recovered from COVID-19.

This CDR3 is CASSALGLADTNTGELFF. CDR3 nucleotide sequence: TGTGCCAGCAGCGCGCTAGGACTAGCGGATACGAACACCGGGGAGCTGTTTTTT. The chain carries TRBV5-4 and TRBJ2-2; the match to TRBD2 covers 10 bases. Per germline, CDR1 SGHNT and CDR2 YYREEE (reference sequence). The ends lost 4 bases at V and 0 bases at J; junction bases unmatched: 9. The CDR3 sequence is 18 residues long.